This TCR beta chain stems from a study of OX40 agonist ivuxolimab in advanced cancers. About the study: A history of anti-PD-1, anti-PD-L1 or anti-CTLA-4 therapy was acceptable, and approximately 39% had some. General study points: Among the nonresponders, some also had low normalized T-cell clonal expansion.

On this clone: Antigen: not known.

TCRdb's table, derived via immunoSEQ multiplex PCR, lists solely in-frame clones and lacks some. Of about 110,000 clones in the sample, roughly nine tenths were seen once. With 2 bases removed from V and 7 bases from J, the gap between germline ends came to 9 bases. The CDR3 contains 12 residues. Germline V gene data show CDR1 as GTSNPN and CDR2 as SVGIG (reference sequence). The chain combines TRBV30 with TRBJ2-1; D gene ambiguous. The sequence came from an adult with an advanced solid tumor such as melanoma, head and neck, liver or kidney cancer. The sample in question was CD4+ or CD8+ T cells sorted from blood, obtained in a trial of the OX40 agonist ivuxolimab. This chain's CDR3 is CAWSSEVNEQFF. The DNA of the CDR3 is TGTGCCTGGAGTTCCGAGGTTAATGAGCAGTTCTTC. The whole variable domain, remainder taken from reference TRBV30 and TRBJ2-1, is SQTIHQWPATLVQPVGSPLSLECTVEGTSNPNLYWYRQAAGRGLQLLFYSVGIGQISSEVPQNLSASRPQDRQFILSSKKLLLSDSGFYLCAWSSEVNEQFFGPGTRLTVL.